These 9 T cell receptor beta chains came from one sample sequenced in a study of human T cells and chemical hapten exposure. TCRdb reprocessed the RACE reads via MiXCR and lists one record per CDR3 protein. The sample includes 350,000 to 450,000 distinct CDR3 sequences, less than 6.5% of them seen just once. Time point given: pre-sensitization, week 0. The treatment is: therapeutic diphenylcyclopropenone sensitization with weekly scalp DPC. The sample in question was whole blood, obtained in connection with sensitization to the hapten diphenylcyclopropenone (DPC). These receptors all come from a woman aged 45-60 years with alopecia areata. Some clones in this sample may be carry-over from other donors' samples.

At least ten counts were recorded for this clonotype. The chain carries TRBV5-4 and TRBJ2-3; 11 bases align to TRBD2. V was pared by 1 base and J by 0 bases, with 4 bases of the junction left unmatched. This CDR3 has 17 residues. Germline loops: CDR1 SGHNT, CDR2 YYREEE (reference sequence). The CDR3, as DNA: TGTGCCAGCAGCTTGAAACTAGCGGGGGCTAGCACAGATACGCAGTATTTT. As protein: CASSLKLAGASTDTQYF.

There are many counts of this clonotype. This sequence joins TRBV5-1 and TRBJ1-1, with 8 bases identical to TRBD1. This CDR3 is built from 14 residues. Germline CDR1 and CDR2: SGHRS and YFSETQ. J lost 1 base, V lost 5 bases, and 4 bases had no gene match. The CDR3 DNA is TGCGCCAGCAGGTTGACAGGGGAGAACACTGAAGCTTTCTTT. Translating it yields CASRLTGENTEAFF. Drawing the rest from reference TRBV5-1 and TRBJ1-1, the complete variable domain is KAGVTQTPRYLIKTRGQQVTLSCSPISGHRSVSWYQQTPGQGLQFLFEYFSETQRNKGNFPGRFSGRQFSNSRSEMNVSTLELGDSALYLCASRLTGENTEAFFGQGTRLTVV.

The DNA for the CDR3 is TGTGCCAGCACCCGAAACAGGGGGCGATCACCCCTCCACTTT. Translating gives CASTRNRGRSPLHF. This chain joins TRBV12-3 or TRBV12-4 and TRBJ1-6, with 9 bases fitting TRBD1. Trimming took 7 bases from V and 10 from J; bases not matched to a gene: 8. This CDR3 region has 14 residues.

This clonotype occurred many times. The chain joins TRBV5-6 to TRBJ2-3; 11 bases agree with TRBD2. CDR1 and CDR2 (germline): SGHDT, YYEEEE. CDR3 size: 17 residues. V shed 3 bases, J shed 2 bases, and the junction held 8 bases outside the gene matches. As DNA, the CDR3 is TGTGCCAGCAGCTCGGGACTAGCGGACCAGTTCACAGATACGCAGTATTTT. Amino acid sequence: CASSSGLADQFTDTQYF.

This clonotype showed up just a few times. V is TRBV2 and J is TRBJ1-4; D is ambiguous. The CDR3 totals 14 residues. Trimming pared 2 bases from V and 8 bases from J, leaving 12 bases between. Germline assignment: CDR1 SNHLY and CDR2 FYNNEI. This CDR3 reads CASSETGSFEKLFF. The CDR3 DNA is TGTGCCAGCAGTGAAACGGGGAGTTTCGAAAAACTGTTTTTT.

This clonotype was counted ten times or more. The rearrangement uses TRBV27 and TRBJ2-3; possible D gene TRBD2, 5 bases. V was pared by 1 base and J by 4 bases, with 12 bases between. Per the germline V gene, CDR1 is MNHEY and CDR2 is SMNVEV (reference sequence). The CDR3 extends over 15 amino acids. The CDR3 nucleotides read TGTGCCAGCAGTTTATTCTGGGCGGGCGCAGATACGCAGTATTTT. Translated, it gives CASSLFWAGADTQYF.

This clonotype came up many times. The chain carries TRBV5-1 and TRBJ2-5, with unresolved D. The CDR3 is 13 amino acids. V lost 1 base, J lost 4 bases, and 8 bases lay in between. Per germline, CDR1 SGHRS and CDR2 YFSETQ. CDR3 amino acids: CASSLRSAETQYF. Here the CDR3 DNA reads TGCGCCAGCAGCTTGCGTTCGGCAGAGACCCAGTACTTC.

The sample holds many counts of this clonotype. CDR3 loop: CSVEGGAGETQYF. CDR3 coding DNA: TGCAGCGTTGAGGGTGGGGCTGGTGAGACCCAGTACTTC. This chain uses TRBV29-1 with TRBJ2-5; D might be TRBD1 (5 bases). V was shortened by 3 bases and J by 5 bases, with 13 bases between the two germline ends. This CDR3 contains 13 residues. The V gene's germline CDR1 is SQVTM and CDR2 ANQGSEA. Full variable domain (missing parts from reference TRBV29-1 and TRBJ2-5): SAVISQKPSRDICQRGTSLTIQCQVDSQVTMMFWYRQQPGQSLTLIATANQGSEATYESGFVIDKFPISRPNLTFSTLTVSNMSPEDSSIYLCSVEGGAGETQYFGPGTRLLVL.

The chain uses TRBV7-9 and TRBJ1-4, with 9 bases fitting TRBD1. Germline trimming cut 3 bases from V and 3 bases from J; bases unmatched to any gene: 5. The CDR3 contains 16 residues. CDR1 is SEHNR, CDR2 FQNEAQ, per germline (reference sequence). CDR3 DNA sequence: TGTGCCAGCAGCTTCACAGGGGGCACGGCTAATGAAAAACTGTTTTTT. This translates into CASSFTGGTANEKLFF.